This paragraph covers one T cell receptor beta chain sequence. The authors' processing: Reference gene primer amplification in the assay estimated nucleated cell counts. Libraries were prepared by immunoSEQ multiplex PCR; TCRdb keeps only in-frame clonotypes and omits some of them. D and trimming come from the DNA, and the V and J calls and clone size come from that table. The sample holds more than 150,000 clones, 70% to 80% seen once. The entry originates in a study of blood T cell repertoires in COVID-19. Study-level background: Samples came from the United States, Italy and Spain, spanning acute and convalescent COVID-19. In each case, the material was cDNA or gDNA derived from T cells, B-cell-depleted T cells, or PBMCs.

The CDR3 is 19 amino acids. CDR1 is LGHDT and CDR2 is YNNKEL in the germline V gene (reference sequence). V gave up 3 bases and J gave up 0 bases; unmatched junction bases: 8. The sequence was obtained from a man in his fifties who had recovered from COVID-19. Sequenced: peripheral blood. The chain employs TRBV3-1 (or the pseudogene TRBV3-2) and TRBJ2-1, with 13 bases matching TRBD2. The CDR3 is CASSHRTSGRLHSYNEQFF. CDR3 nucleotides: TGTGCCAGCAGCCACCGGACTAGCGGGAGACTTCACTCCTACAATGAGCAGTTCTTC.